A single sample is the source of the 22 T cell receptor beta chains below, sequenced in a study of CD8 T cells in Susac syndrome. RNA, at roughly 0.45 to 1 ug, was reverse transcribed with random hexamers. TCRdb re-called the immunoSEQ multiplex PCR reads through MiXCR, storing one row per CDR3 protein. Of some 180,000 distinct CDR3 sequences listed, roughly 92% were seen once; the top ten hold 0.1%. What was sequenced was CD4+ T cells from PBMCs. These receptor sequences come from a human donor in good health.

The J gene is TRBJ1-1, the V gene TRBV18; 7 bases are shared with TRBD1. The CDR3 length is 16 residues. Trimming took 6 bases from V and 2 from J; bases not matched to a gene: 12. Germline V gene sequence: CDR1 KGHSH, CDR2 LQKENI. CDR3 coding DNA: TGTGCCAGCTCCCCCGGGGCAGGGGGTTTAAACACTGAAGCTTTCTTT. It translates to CASSPGAGGLNTEAFF.

The rearrangement uses TRBV14 and TRBJ1-3, with D maybe TRBD1 (5 bases). CDR1 is SGHDN and CDR2 is FVKESK in the germline V gene. CDR3 size: 16 residues. V gave up 3 bases and J gave up 2 bases, with 14 bases separating them. CDR3 in DNA: TGTGCCAGCAGCCAGATCGGTAGAGGGGCTGGAAACACCATATATTTT. Translating it yields CASSQIGRGAGNTIYF.

The gene calls are TRBV7-2 and TRBJ2-3; D is possibly TRBD1 (5 bases). Germline CDR1 is SGHTA and CDR2 is FQGNSA. V shed 10 bases and J shed 3 bases, with 17 bases lying between them. The CDR3 spans 14 residues. The CDR3 DNA reads as TGTGCCACAGTTGTATCCCAGGGAACAGATACGCAGTATTTT. Its protein is CATVVSQGTDTQYF.

The count of this clonotype is one. The chain has TRBV28 and TRBJ1-2; TRBD1 might be the D (6 bases). CDR3 length equals 12 residues. V lost 5 bases, J lost 5 bases, and 9 bases lay in between. Germline V CDR1 and CDR2: MDHEN, SYDVKM. CDR3 sequence: CASSGTSYGYTF. In nucleotides, the CDR3 is TGTGCCAGCAGTGGGACATCTTATGGCTACACCTTC.

The chain employs TRBV5-1 and TRBJ2-2, with a weak D call TRBD1 (6 bases). The V end was cut by 4 bases, the J end by 1 base, with 11 bases between. The germline CDR1 and CDR2 sequences are SGHRS and YFSETQ. The CDR3 is made up of 15 amino acids. CDR3 in DNA: TGCGCCAGCAGCCCCGGACAGCTGAACACCGGGGAGCTGTTTTTT. It is translated as CASSPGQLNTGELFF. Based on the CDR3 plus reference TRBV5-1 and TRBJ2-2, the full variable domain is KAGVTQTPRYLIKTRGQQVTLSCSPISGHRSVSWYQQTPGQGLQFLFEYFSETQRNKGNFPGRFSGRQFSNSRSEMNVSTLELGDSALYLCASSPGQLNTGELFFGEGSRLTVL.

CDR3 protein: CSVVKGTDTQYF. DNA of the CDR3: TGCAGCGTTGTGAAGGGGACAGATACGCAGTATTTT. The chain employs TRBV29-1 and TRBJ2-3, with D perhaps TRBD1 (5 bases). Germline lookup yields CDR1 SQVTM and CDR2 ANQGSEA. The CDR3 runs to 12 residues. Trimming pared 4 bases from V and 3 bases from J, leaving 8 bases between.

In its sample, this clonotype was seen once. V is TRBV28 and J is TRBJ1-1, with a weak D call TRBD1 (6 bases). Germline assignment: CDR1 MDHEN and CDR2 SYDVKM. V was trimmed by 6 bases and J by 7 bases, leaving 9 bases between them. The CDR3 covers 11 residues. The DNA of the CDR3 is TGTGCCAGCAGGATGACAGGTGAAGCTTTCTTT. Amino acids: CASRMTGEAFF. Based on the CDR3 plus reference TRBV28 and TRBJ1-1, the full variable domain is DVKVTQSSRYLVKRTGEKVFLECVQDMDHENMFWYRQDPGLGLRLIYFSYDVKMKEKGDIPEGYSVSREKKERFSLILESASTNQTSMYLCASRMTGEAFFGQGTRLTVV.

This clonotype showed up just once. The chain combines TRBV2 with TRBJ2-7; D might be TRBD1 or TRBD2, each matching 5 bases. Per the germline V gene, CDR1 is SNHLY and CDR2 is FYNNEI. With 8 bases removed from V and 6 bases from J, the gap between germline ends came to 20 bases. The CDR3 totals 14 residues. CDR3 sequence (DNA): TGTGCCAGCGGTAGGCAGGGCAGGGAGTCCGAGCAGTACTTC. Its translation: CASGRQGRESEQYF.

The gene calls are TRBV20-1 and TRBJ1-4; weak D call: TRBD1 (6 bases). V lost 5 bases and J lost 8, with 33 bases in between. The CDR3 has 19 residues. Germline loops: CDR1 DFQATT, CDR2 SNEGSKA (reference sequence). Written as DNA, the CDR3 is TGCAGTGCTGGACGACAGGAGGAAAAACTGTTTTTGGGGATCGAAAAACTGTTTTTT. This gives the protein CSAGRQEEKLFLGIEKLFF.

This rearrangement joins TRBV4-1 to TRBJ2-1, with D possibly being TRBD2 (5 bases). CDR1 is MGHRA and CDR2 is YSYEKL in the germline V gene. V lost 5 bases, J lost 0 bases, and 11 bases lay in between. This CDR3 contains 15 residues. In nucleotides, the CDR3 is TGCGCCAGCAGCTGGGCCGGGGACTCCTACAATGAGCAGTTCTTC. Translation: CASSWAGDSYNEQFF.

The V gene is TRBV5-4, the J gene TRBJ2-2; 10 positions agree with TRBD2. Trimming cost V 5 bases and J 5 bases; bases outside gene matches: 12. The CDR3 contains 17 residues. The germline V gene encodes CDR1 SGHNT and CDR2 YYREEE (reference sequence). CDR3 region: CASSSKAGGRKTGELFF. Written as DNA, the CDR3 is TGTGCCAGCAGTTCCAAAGCGGGGGGGCGAAAGACCGGGGAGCTGTTTTTT.

This chain links TRBV28 with TRBJ2-7; D is undetermined. CDR1 and CDR2 from the germline V gene are MDHEN and SYDVKM. The CDR3 is 10 residues long. Written as DNA, the CDR3 is TGTGCGACCCGGTCCTACGAGCAGTACTTC. Translating gives CATRSYEQYF.

The V and J genes are TRBV15 and TRBJ1-1; possibly TRBD1 for D (5 bases). Trimming shortened V by 1 base and J by 0 bases, and 9 bases separated the two germline ends. Germline CDR1 reads LNHNV; CDR2 reads YYDKDF (reference sequence). The CDR3 spans 15 residues. The CDR3 DNA is TGTGCCACCAGCAGAGCTGGGACTTTGAACACTGAAGCTTTCTTT. Translating it yields CATSRAGTLNTEAFF.

This chain joins TRBV27 and TRBJ1-5, with 9 bases aligning to TRBD1. The trim removed 6 bases at V and 7 bases at J, leaving 4 bases unmatched. Germline assignment: CDR1 MNHEY and CDR2 SMNVEV (reference sequence). The length of the CDR3 is 13 residues. In DNA form, the CDR3 reads TGTGCCAGCAGAAAGACAGGGGGACAGCCCCAGCATTTT. This encodes CASRKTGGQPQHF.

V is TRBV27 and J is TRBJ2-3; TRBD2 matches 14 bases. Germline V gene data show CDR1 as MNHEY and CDR2 as SMNVEV (reference sequence). This CDR3 comprises 18 residues. J gave up 1 base and V 5 bases, and 8 bases lay outside the gene matches. CDR3 DNA sequence: TGTGCCAGCAGTGCGGGACTAGCGGGGGACCCTGGCACAGATACGCAGTATTTT. As protein: CASSAGLAGDPGTDTQYF.

The gene calls are TRBV4-3 and TRBJ1-6, with D unclear. This CDR3 is built from 14 residues. CDR1 is LGHNA, CDR2 YSLEER, per germline. Deletions cut 0 bases from V and 7 bases from J, with 7 bases between. CDR3 nucleotides: TGCGCCAGCAGCCAAGAGTCCCGGAATTCACCCCTCCACTTT. It is translated as CASSQESRNSPLHF.

Here the CDR3 reads CASSLWLPGQGARLAKNIQYF. In DNA, the CDR3 is TGTGCCAGCAGTTTGTGGCTCCCGGGACAGGGGGCTCGCCTAGCCAAAAACATTCAGTACTTC. The rearrangement links TRBV12-3 or TRBV12-4 to TRBJ2-4; 12 bases fit TRBD1. The CDR3 loop spans 21 amino acids. V lost 3 bases, J lost 0 bases, and 15 bases stayed unmatched.

The V gene is TRBV6-2 or TRBV6-3, the J gene TRBJ2-5, with 8 bases aligning to TRBD1. This CDR3 has 16 amino acids. The germline CDR1 and CDR2 sequences are MNHEY and SVGEGT. Trimming took 6 bases from V and 5 from J; bases not matched to a gene: 14. CDR3 nucleotide sequence: TGTGCCAGCAGGAAGGGACAGGCGGCTCTCAGGGAGACCCAGTACTTC. It specifies CASRKGQAALRETQYF.

This rearrangement joins TRBV7-3 to TRBJ2-3; D is uncertain. The CDR3 totals 14 residues. With 2 bases removed from V and 2 bases from J, the gap between germline ends came to 8 bases. Per the germline V gene, CDR1 is SGHTA and CDR2 is FQGTGA. CDR3 sequence: CASSLSGATDTQYF. In DNA, the CDR3 is TGTGCCAGCAGCTTATCTGGAGCCACAGATACGCAGTATTTT. Together with reference TRBV7-3 and TRBJ2-3, the CDR3 gives the full variable domain: GAGVSQTPSNKVTEKGKYVELRCDPISGHTALYWYRQSLGQGPEFLIYFQGTGAADDSGLPNDRFFAVRPEGSVSTLKIQRTERGDSAVYLCASSLSGATDTQYFGPGTRLTVL.

The rearrangement uses TRBV28 and TRBJ2-5; D is unclear. V dropped 2 bases and J dropped 5 bases, with 6 bases sitting between them. The CDR3 spans 12 residues. Looked up from germline, CDR1 is MDHEN and CDR2 is SYDVKM. The CDR3 DNA is TGTGCCAGCAGTTTAATTGGGGAGACCCAGTACTTC. It specifies CASSLIGETQYF. The full variable domain, in which reference TRBV28 and TRBJ2-5 provide the parts outside the CDR3, is DVKVTQSSRYLVKRTGEKVFLECVQDMDHENMFWYRQDPGLGLRLIYFSYDVKMKEKGDIPEGYSVSREKKERFSLILESASTNQTSMYLCASSLIGETQYFGPGTRLLVL.

V and J are TRBV29-1 and TRBJ2-2; either TRBD1 or TRBD2 may fit D (6 bases each). The germline CDR1 and CDR2 sequences are SQVTM and ANQGSEA. This CDR3 is 12 amino acids long. With 5 bases removed from V and 7 bases from J, the gap between germline ends came to 11 bases. CDR3 loop: CSVPGAGGELFF. In nucleotides, the CDR3 is TGCAGCGTTCCGGGGGCGGGCGGGGAGCTGTTTTTT.

The chain employs TRBV3-1 and TRBJ2-3; D remains unclear. This CDR3 region has 14 residues. Germline CDR1 is LGHDT and CDR2 is YNNKEL (reference sequence). Trimming took 2 bases from V and 4 from J, leaving 10 bases between them. The CDR3 DNA sequence: TGTGCCAGCAGCCAAACGGCGAGGTCAGATACGCAGTATTTT. Translation gives CASSQTARSDTQYF.